This TCR beta chain came from a study of blood T cell repertoires in COVID-19 (dated by TCRdb to about 2020). Turning to the overall study: Samples from collaborators originated in the United States, Italy and Spain and spanned both the acute and convalescent phases of COVID-19. The prospective study material was composed of cDNA or gDNA derived from T cells, B-cell-depleted T cells, or PBMCs. Deeply sampled blood TCRbeta repertoires from subjects exposed to, actively infected with, or recovered from COVID-19 were included in the dataset. The repertoires were released in a freely available public database meant as a resource for research on the immune response to SARS-CoV-2. The samples were drawn from two sources: the first 160 participants of the ongoing ImmuneRACE study, and 1,200 or so subjects contributed by 6 global collaborators. Nearly every sample came with metadata listing a de-identified subject ID, COVID-19 status, age in years and sex. HLA class I and class II types, where available, came from metadata supplied by the sample provider rather than from assay-based typing. Study-level results and caveats: Clinical and demographic metadata were provided uncurated, with the amount varying by source and participant.

As concerns this clone: Its target antigen remains unknown. The record has no base qualities; no much larger clone is one base away.

Counted from cysteine to phenylalanine, this CDR3 has 18 amino acids. Here the CDR3 DNA is all that survives: 54 bases in frame from base 1. The immunoSEQ Assay, a bias-controlled multiplex PCR, was used to amplify TCRbeta CDR3 regions from genomic DNA. Per the authors' processing: The number of nucleated cells in each sample was estimated from the amplification of reference gene primers within the assay. To quantify the absolute abundance of each unique TCRbeta CDR3 rearrangement, sequence reads were collapsed and filtered. For each sample, productive Simpson clonality was calculated as the square root of Simpson's diversity index across productive rearrangements. TCRdb holds this immuneACCESS table with in-frame rearrangements only. Some clones are missing; in checked studies, unresolved V genes explain under half, and the rest has no known cause. For V, J and clone size, that table is used; D and trimming come from the DNA. In all, the sample holds over 150,000 clones, and around 82% of those were seen once. 13% to 15% of the sample is held by the ten biggest clonotypes.

The collaborating institutions used their own protocols to collect whole blood in K2EDTA tubes. For TCRbeta analysis, collaborator samples were shipped as frozen whole blood, as isolated PBMCs, or as DNA extracted from either sample type. The rearrangement joined TRBV21-1 to TRBJ2-6; TRBD1, the table's D call, lacks a check against the DNA. TRBV21-1 is assigned pseudogene status. This receptor was identified in a man between 18 and 35 years old with active or convalescent COVID-19. The sequencing sample was made of peripheral blood. In nucleotides, the sequence is TGTGCCAGCAGCACAACAGGGGGTTCCCCCTCTGGGGCCAACGTCCTGACTTTC. This codes for CASSTTGGSPSGANVLTF.